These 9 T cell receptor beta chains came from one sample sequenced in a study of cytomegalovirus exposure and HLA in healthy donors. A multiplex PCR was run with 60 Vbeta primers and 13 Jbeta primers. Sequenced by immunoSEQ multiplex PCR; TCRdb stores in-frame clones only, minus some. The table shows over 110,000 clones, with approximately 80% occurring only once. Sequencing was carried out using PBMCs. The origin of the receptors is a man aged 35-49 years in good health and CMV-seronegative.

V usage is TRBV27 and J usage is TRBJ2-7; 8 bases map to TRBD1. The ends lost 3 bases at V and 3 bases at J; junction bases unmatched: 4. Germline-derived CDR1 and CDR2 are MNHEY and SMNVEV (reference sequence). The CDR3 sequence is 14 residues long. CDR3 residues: CASSFAGGLYEQYF. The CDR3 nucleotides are TGTGCCAGCAGTTTTGCAGGGGGCCTCTACGAGCAGTACTTC.

The CDR3 coding sequence is TGTGCCAGCAGCGCCGGACAGGGAGGTCAGCCCCAGCATTTT. It yields the protein CASSAGQGGQPQHF. V usage is TRBV9 and J usage is TRBJ1-5, with TRBD1 identical over 8 bases. Germline V gene sequence: CDR1 SGDLS, CDR2 YYNGEE. The V segment lost 3 bases and the J segment 6 bases; nucleotides outside the gene matches: 5. The CDR3 consists of 14 residues. The full variable domain, in which reference TRBV9 and TRBJ1-5 provide the parts outside the CDR3, is DSGVTQTPKHLITATGQRVTLRCSPRSGDLSVYWYQQSLDQGLQFLIQYYNGEERAKGNILERFSAQQFPDLHSELNLSSLELGDSALYFCASSAGQGGQPQHFGDGTRLSIL.

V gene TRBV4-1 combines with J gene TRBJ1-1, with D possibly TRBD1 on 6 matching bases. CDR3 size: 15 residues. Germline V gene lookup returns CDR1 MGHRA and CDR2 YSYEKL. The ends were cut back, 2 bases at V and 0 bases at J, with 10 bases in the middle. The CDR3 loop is CASSQPQGMNTEAFF. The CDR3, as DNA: TGCGCCAGCAGCCAACCTCAGGGGATGAACACTGAAGCTTTCTTT.

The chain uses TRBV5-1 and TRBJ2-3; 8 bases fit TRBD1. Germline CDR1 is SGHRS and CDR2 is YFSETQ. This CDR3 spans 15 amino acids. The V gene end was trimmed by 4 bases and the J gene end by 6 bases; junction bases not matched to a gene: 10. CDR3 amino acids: CASSEAGGAGDTQYF. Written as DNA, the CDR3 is TGCGCCAGCAGCGAGGCAGGGGGCGCCGGGGATACGCAGTATTTT.

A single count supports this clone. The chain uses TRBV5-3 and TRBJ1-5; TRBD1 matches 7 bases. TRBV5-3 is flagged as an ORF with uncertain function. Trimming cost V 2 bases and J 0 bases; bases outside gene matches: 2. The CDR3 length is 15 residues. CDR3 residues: CARSLGQDSNQPQHF. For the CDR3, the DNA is TGTGCCAGAAGCTTAGGACAGGATAGCAATCAGCCCCAGCATTTT.

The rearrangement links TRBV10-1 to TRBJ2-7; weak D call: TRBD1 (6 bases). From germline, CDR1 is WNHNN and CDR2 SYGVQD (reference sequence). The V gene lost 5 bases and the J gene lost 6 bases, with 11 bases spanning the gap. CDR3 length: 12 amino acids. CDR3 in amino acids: CASSHTGREQYF. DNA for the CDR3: TGCGCCAGCAGTCACACAGGGCGCGAGCAGTACTTC.

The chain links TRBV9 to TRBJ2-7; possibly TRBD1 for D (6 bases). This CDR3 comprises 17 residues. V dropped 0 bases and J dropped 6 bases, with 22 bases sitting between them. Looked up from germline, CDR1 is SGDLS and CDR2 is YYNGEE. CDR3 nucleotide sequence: TGTGCCAGCAGCGTAGCAGGGGACGGGACGGTCTCAGGCGAGCAGTACTTC. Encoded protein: CASSVAGDGTVSGEQYF.

In DNA, the CDR3 is TGTGCCAGTAGCCTGGGACAGCAATCCGCAACTAATGAAAAACTGTTTTTT. Amino acids: CASSLGQQSATNEKLFF. The chain recombines TRBV19 with TRBJ1-4; the match to TRBD1 covers 7 bases. The CDR3 has 17 residues. Per germline, CDR1 LNHDA and CDR2 SQIVND (reference sequence). Losses at the gene ends were 6 bases for V and 0 bases for J; bases not matched to a gene: 10.

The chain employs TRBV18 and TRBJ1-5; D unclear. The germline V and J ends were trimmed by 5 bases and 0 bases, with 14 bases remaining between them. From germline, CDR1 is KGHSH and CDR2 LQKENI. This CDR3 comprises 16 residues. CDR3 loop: CASSSISGLSNQPQHF. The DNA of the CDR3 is TGTGCCAGCTCATCGATATCAGGTCTTAGCAATCAGCCCCAGCATTTT.